The 30 T cell receptor beta chains below come from one sample, sequenced in a study of molecular identifiers for immune sequencing clone quantification listed by TCRdb under 2018. Receptors were amplified or captured by PCR. Instrument used: Illumina HiSeq 4000. TCRdb itself trimmed the public reads at Q25 with fastp, ran MiXCR and retained productive beta chains. Rows are unified per CDR3 protein, each entry keeping the most common DNA and genes. A total of roughly 10,000 distinct CDR3 sequences appear in this sample, approximately 15% of them only once. 1.5% of the sample lies in the top ten. Specimen: naive CD8+ T cells from blood, with Jurkat cell RNA spiked in. The cell subset or site label here, explained by the study, means: FACS-sorted CD8+CD4-CCR7+CD45RA+ naive T cells. The receptors shown here come from a human donor in good health. Some libraries in this study had Jurkat cell RNA spiked in.

In regard to this clonotype: One junction end disagrees with the germline gene, perhaps due to a read error. The chain has TRBV7-8 and TRBJ2-7, with TRBD1 matching 7 bases. The CDR3 extends over 12 amino acids. Germline V lookup: CDR1 SGHVS, CDR2 FQNEAQ. CDR3 sequence (DNA): TGTGCAAGCAGCCCCGACAGGGAAGAACAGTACTTC. Protein sequence: CASSPDREEQYF. The full variable domain, rest sourced from reference TRBV7-8 and TRBJ2-7, is GAGVSQSPRYKVAKRGQDVALRCDPISGHVSLFWYQQALGQGPEFLTYFQNEAQLDKSGLPSDRFFAERPEGSVSTLKIQRTQQEDSAVYLCASSPDREEQYFGPGTRLTVT.

Worth noting for this clonotype: A read error may account for a junction end that differs from germline. The DNA of the CDR3 is TGTGCCTGGAGTCCGGACAGATCCAACGAAAGATTATTTTTC. Translated, it gives CAWSPDRSNERLFF. The V and J genes are TRBV30 and TRBJ1-4, with D possibly TRBD1 on 6 matching bases. CDR1 and CDR2 (germline): GTSNPN, SVGIG (reference sequence). There are 14 residues in the CDR3.

This clonotype was detected many times. The genes are TRBV7-9 and TRBJ2-1; no reliable D call. Germline values: CDR1 SEHNR, CDR2 FQNEAQ (reference sequence). Deletions cut 7 bases from V and 3 bases from J, with 16 bases between. The CDR3 is 15 residues long. CDR3 protein: CASTPRSDHYNEQFF. DNA for the CDR3: TGTGCCAGCACCCCAAGATCGGATCACTACAATGAGCAGTTCTTC.

The rearrangement uses TRBV12-3 or TRBV12-4 and TRBJ1-3; TRBD1 agrees at 7 bases. V shed 6 bases, J shed 0 bases, and the junction held 8 bases outside the gene matches. CDR3 length equals 16 residues. DNA of the CDR3: TGTGCCAGCAGCTCGGGACAGAGGATCTCTGGAAACACCATATATTTT. It is translated as CASSSGQRISGNTIYF.

This clonotype was found many times. The rearrangement joins TRBV6-5 to TRBJ1-3, with 12 bases identical to TRBD1. Germline V gene sequence: CDR1 MNHEY, CDR2 SVGAGI. The length of the CDR3 is 16 residues. Trimming cost V 1 base and J 4 bases; bases outside gene matches: 2. CDR3 DNA: TGTGCCAGCAGTTACTGGGACAGGGGGCTCGGAAACACCATATATTTT. It yields the protein CASSYWDRGLGNTIYF.

This clonotype is categorized as medium-sized. This rearrangement joins TRBV20-1 to TRBJ2-7; 11 nucleotides align to TRBD1. This CDR3 region has 13 residues. The V and J ends lost 6 bases and 3 bases, in that order; junction bases with no gene match: 4. CDR1 is DFQATT, CDR2 SNEGSKA, per germline (reference sequence). The CDR3, as DNA: TGCAGTGCGCCCGGGACAGGGGGCTACGAGCAGTACTTC. This gives the protein CSAPGTGGYEQYF.

This clonotype counts as medium-sized. V usage is TRBV6-5 and J usage is TRBJ1-1; D might be TRBD1 (6 bases). The CDR3 contains 14 residues. V was shortened by 0 bases and J by 6 bases, with 11 bases between the two germline ends. The germline CDR1 and CDR2 sequences are MNHEY and SVGAGI. CDR3 nucleotides: TGTGCCAGCAGTTACTCGGGCGGGGGCCCTGAAGCTTTCTTT. Translation: CASSYSGGGPEAFF.

This clonotype is labeled as medium-sized. This chain connects TRBV6-5 to TRBJ2-7; TRBD1 might be the D (5 bases). V was cut by 5 bases and J by 5 bases, with 16 bases left in between. Germline V gene data show CDR1 as MNHEY and CDR2 as SVGAGI. The CDR3 has 14 amino acids. CDR3 region: CASSQGIGDDEQYF. In nucleotides, the CDR3 is TGTGCCAGCAGTCAGGGTATAGGGGATGACGAGCAGTACTTC.

This clonotype is judged medium-sized. The chain employs TRBV3-1 and TRBJ2-1; D gene unclear. This CDR3 is built from 18 residues. In germline, CDR1 is LGHDT, CDR2 YNNKEL (reference sequence). V gave up 0 bases and J gave up 0 bases, with 15 bases separating them. In nucleotides, the CDR3 is TGTGCCAGCAGCCAAGATATGGGTCCCCCCGGCTCCTACAATGAGCAGTTCTTC. It specifies CASSQDMGPPGSYNEQFF.

This clonotype occurred once. This could be a read error, since a much larger clone is one nucleotide away. The genes are TRBV5-6 and TRBJ2-7; D is unclear. Trimming shortened V by 3 bases and J by 3 bases, and 28 bases separated the two germline ends. The germline V gene encodes CDR1 SGHDT and CDR2 YYEEEE. This CDR3 has 19 residues. This CDR3 reads CASSSGYPPAINTVYEQYF. CDR3 DNA: TGTGCCAGCAGCTCGGGCTACCCGCCAGCGATAAATACAGTCTACGAGCAGTACTTC.

This clonotype was counted at least ten times. The CDR3 nucleotides read TGTGCCAGCAGTTTCTCGGGGGAGCAGTACTTC. Protein sequence: CASSFSGEQYF. V usage is TRBV12-3 or TRBV12-4 and J usage is TRBJ2-7, with TRBD2 as a possible D gene (5 bases). Trimming pared 3 bases from V and 7 bases from J, leaving 7 bases between. The CDR3 sequence is 11 residues long.

This clonotype is categorized as medium-sized. The V and J genes are TRBV10-2 and TRBJ2-3, with D uncertain. Trimming removed 6 bases from V and 2 bases from J, with 9 bases in between. Germline-derived CDR1 and CDR2 are WSHSY and SAAADI. The length of the CDR3 is 13 residues. Written as DNA, the CDR3 is TGCGCCAGCAGGGACGGACCCACAGATACGCAGTATTTT. Its translation: CASRDGPTDTQYF.

There are many counts of this clonotype. The V call is TRBV6-5, the J call TRBJ2-1, with a weak D call TRBD2 (5 bases). Germline V gene data show CDR1 as MNHEY and CDR2 as SVGAGI. The length of the CDR3 is 14 residues. The V end was cut by 2 bases, the J end by 2 bases, with 7 bases between. The chain's CDR3 is CASSYNSAYNEQFF. As DNA, the CDR3 is TGTGCCAGCAGTTACAATAGCGCCTACAATGAGCAGTTCTTC.

This clonotype was seen repeatedly, ten times or more. The rearrangement joins TRBV5-6 to TRBJ2-7; D gene uncertain. This CDR3 spans 13 amino acids. Germline V gene lookup returns CDR1 SGHDT and CDR2 YYEEEE. V lost 4 bases and J lost 0, with 8 bases in between. CDR3 in DNA: TGTGCCAGCAGCGTCACCCCCTCCTACGAGCAGTACTTC. Its protein product is CASSVTPSYEQYF. Full variable domain (missing parts from reference TRBV5-6 and TRBJ2-7): DAGVTQSPTHLIKTRGQQVTLRCSPKSGHDTVSWYQQALGQGPQFIFQYYEEEERQRGNFPDRFSGHQFPNYSSELNVNALLLGDSALYLCASSVTPSYEQYFGPGTRLTVT.

This clonotype showed up many times. The V gene is TRBV4-3, the J gene TRBJ2-3; 8 bases fit TRBD2. CDR1 and CDR2 from the germline V gene are LGHNA and YSLEER. V dropped 3 bases and J dropped 2; count of bases not matched to a gene: 4. The CDR3 is 15 residues long. As DNA, the CDR3 is TGCGCCAGCAGCCACTTACTAGCGGACACAGATACGCAGTATTTT. The encoded protein is CASSHLLADTDTQYF.

This clonotype was seen ten or more times. This rearrangement joins TRBV19 to TRBJ2-7; TRBD1 agrees at 8 bases. CDR3 length: 15 residues. V shed 4 bases, J shed 2 bases, and the junction held 7 bases outside the gene matches. Germline CDR1 LNHDA, CDR2 SQIVND (reference sequence). Here the CDR3 reads CASSTWTGRPYEQYF. The CDR3 DNA is TGTGCCAGTAGTACATGGACAGGGAGGCCCTACGAGCAGTACTTC.

Notes on this clonotype: One junction end does not reproduce the germline sequence, and a read error may be involved. The V gene is TRBV7-9, the J gene TRBJ1-1; possibly TRBD1 for D (6 bases). The CDR3 runs 15 residues. From germline, CDR1 is SEHNR and CDR2 FQNEAQ (reference sequence). The CDR3 region is CASSLVGGGQDEVFF. In nucleotides, the CDR3 is TGTGCCAGCAGCTTAGTAGGCGGGGGGCAGGATGAAGTTTTCTTT. The full variable domain, its missing parts supplied by reference TRBV7-9 and TRBJ1-1, is DTGVSQNPRHKITKRGQNVTFRCDPISEHNRLYWYRQTLGQGPEFLTYFQNEAQLEKSRLLSDRFSAERPKGSFSTLEIQRTEQGDSAMYLCASSLVGGGQDEVFFGQGTRLTVV.

This clonotype was seen at least ten times. The CDR3: CASEAANNSPLHF. As DNA, the CDR3 is TGTGCCAGCGAAGCAGCTAATAATTCACCCCTCCACTTT. The genes are TRBV28 and TRBJ1-6; D gene unclear. CDR3 length: 13 residues. From germline, CDR1 is MDHEN and CDR2 SYDVKM. Between the trimmed V and J ends, which lost 8 bases and 5 bases, there was a span of 10 bases.

The table lists this clonotype with many counts. J is TRBJ1-2 and V is TRBV19; D possibly corresponds to TRBD1 (6 bases). Germline assignment: CDR1 LNHDA and CDR2 SQIVND (reference sequence). Trimming stripped 6 bases from V and 0 bases from J, with 14 bases between. This CDR3 is built from 15 residues. The CDR3 reads CASSDSTGPNYGYTF. Written as DNA, the CDR3 is TGTGCCAGTAGCGACTCGACAGGACCTAACTATGGCTACACCTTC.

This clonotype was picked up many times. The chain has TRBV13 and TRBJ2-7; tentatively, D is TRBD1 or TRBD2 (5 bases each). V dropped 5 bases and J dropped 0 bases, with 14 bases sitting between them. The germline V gene encodes CDR1 PRHDT and CDR2 FYEKMQ (reference sequence). The CDR3 loop spans 15 amino acids. In nucleotides, the CDR3 is TGTGCCAGCAGCCCGAGGGGAGAGGTCTCCTACGAGCAGTACTTC. Protein sequence: CASSPRGEVSYEQYF.

Of note for this clonotype: A clone one base away is much larger, so this may be a read error. CDR3 region: CTSSAPGQSDGYTF. The CDR3 DNA is TGCACCAGCAGTGCTCCGGGACAGTCTGATGGCTACACCTTC. The chain joins TRBV10-2 to TRBJ1-2; the match to TRBD1 covers 7 bases. In germline, CDR1 is WSHSY, CDR2 SAAADI. The CDR3 is 14 amino acids.

A word on this clonotype: Being one base from a much bigger clone, this may be a read error. The chain carries TRBV2 and TRBJ2-1; TRBD2 agrees at 10 bases. CDR3 length: 18 residues. Germline loops: CDR1 SNHLY, CDR2 FYNNEI. CDR3 DNA: TGTGCCAGCAGTCTTAGCGGGGGGTTTCGACCCTCCTACAATGGGCAGTTCTTC. It specifies CASSLSGGFRPSYNGQFF.

Points on this clonotype: No conserved phenylalanine or tryptophan is present at the end of the CDR3, so a read error is the likely explanation. V usage is TRBV7-2 and J usage is TRBJ2-3; possibly TRBD1 for D (5 bases). Germline loops: CDR1 SGHTA, CDR2 FQGNSA. The CDR3 is made up of 14 amino acids. CDR3 sequence: CATVTETNPDTQYS. The CDR3 DNA reads as TGTGCTACAGTGACAGAAACGAACCCAGATACGCAGTATTCT.

This clonotype has at least ten counts. V is TRBV2 and J is TRBJ2-2; possibly TRBD1 for D (5 bases). CDR3 size: 15 residues. Germline lookup yields CDR1 SNHLY and CDR2 FYNNEI. V lost 2 bases and J 0 bases, leaving 7 bases between the germline ends. In DNA, the CDR3 is TGTGCCAGCAGTGAACGGACACCGAACACCGGGGAGCTGTTTTTT. Protein product: CASSERTPNTGELFF.

This clonotype was counted a single time. This may be a read error, as it is one base from a much larger clone. The V gene is TRBV29-1, the J gene TRBJ1-4; D is ambiguous. This CDR3 contains 12 residues. CDR1 is SQVTM, CDR2 ANQGSEA, per germline. V lost 5 bases to trimming and J lost 2 bases, with 6 bases between them. CDR3 in amino acids: CSVPFTNEKLFF. DNA of the CDR3: TGCAGCGTTCCGTTCACTAATGAAAAACTGTTTTTT.

This clonotype was seen more than once but under ten times. V gene TRBV12-5 combines with J gene TRBJ1-1; possible D gene TRBD1, 6 bases. There are 14 residues in the CDR3. Trimming stripped 5 bases from V and 3 bases from J, with 13 bases between. CDR1 and CDR2 from the germline V gene are LGHNT and FRNRAP. For the CDR3, the DNA is TGTGCTAGTGGTAGGGACATGATTTACACTGAAGCTTTCTTT. This encodes CASGRDMIYTEAFF. Based on the CDR3 plus reference TRBV12-5 and TRBJ1-1, the full variable domain is DARVTQTPRHKVTEMGQEVTMRCQPILGHNTVFWYRQTMMQGLELLAYFRNRAPLDDSGMPKDRFSAEMPDATLATLKIQPSEPRDSAVYFCASGRDMIYTEAFFGQGTRLTVV.

This clonotype is termed medium-sized (0.01 to 0.1%). This sequence joins TRBV6-1 and TRBJ2-3, with D perhaps TRBD2 (5 bases). V was cut by 1 base and J by 0 bases, with 14 bases left in between. Germline CDR1 MNHNS, CDR2 SASEGT. The CDR3 is 17 residues long. CDR3 sequence: CASSEVFWERSTDTQYF. The CDR3 nucleotides are TGTGCCAGCAGTGAAGTTTTCTGGGAGCGGAGCACAGATACGCAGTATTTT.

By sample fraction, this clonotype is medium-sized (0.01 to 0.1%). CDR3 sequence reads: CSASGTSGVDTQYF. CDR3 nucleotide sequence: TGCAGTGCTAGCGGGACTAGCGGGGTGGATACGCAGTATTTT. The V gene is TRBV20-1, the J gene TRBJ2-3, with TRBD2 matching over 13 bases. Germline CDR1 DFQATT, CDR2 SNEGSKA (reference sequence). The V segment lost 3 bases and the J segment 6 bases; nucleotides outside the gene matches: 3. CDR3 length: 14 residues.

Regarding this clonotype: A read error may produce the germline difference seen at one junction end. V is TRBV5-6 and J is TRBJ2-7, with D unclear. The germline V gene has CDR1 SGHDT and CDR2 YYEEEE. The CDR3 sequence is 14 residues long. The CDR3 loop is CACSPGLDPYGQYF. In DNA, the CDR3 is TGTGCCTGCAGTCCGGGTCTCGACCCCTACGGGCAGTACTTC.

About this clonotype: Germline and junction disagree at one end, which may indicate a read error. The chain combines TRBV29-1 with TRBJ2-7, with D tentatively TRBD2 (7 bases). The CDR3 loop spans 16 amino acids. The V gene's germline CDR1 is SQVTM and CDR2 ANQGSEA. The CDR3 nucleotides read TGCAGCGTTGTTGCGGGTGGGGGGGCGACCTCCTACGAGCGGTACTTC. Protein: CSVVAGGGATSYERYF.